This T cell receptor (beta chain) was sequenced for a study of beta chain features in type 1 diabetes. Overall study: The patients were much like the healthy donors in age, gender and cell yields.

Stem cell-like memory, regulatory, central memory and naive CD4+ cells were sorted via CD45RO/CCR7/CD25/CD127/CD95/CD27. Since all of the isolated RNA was reverse transcribed, expressed TCRB transcripts were what got sequenced. Produced via immunoSEQ multiplex PCR; TCRdb's table is partial and in-frame only. Among 150,000 to 170,000 clones listed, about 8.5% were seen once. The specimen was central memory CD4+ T cells from blood. The receptor was isolated from a man younger than 35 in good health.

CDR3 coding DNA: TGTGCCTGGAGGTACCCCTGGCAGGGGCACAATGAGCAGTTCTTC. This translates into CAWRYPWQGHNEQFF. V and J are TRBV30 and TRBJ2-1, with D tentatively TRBD1 (6 bases). Germline V gives CDR1 GTSNPN, CDR2 SVGIG (reference sequence). The ends were cut back, 3 bases at V and 5 bases at J, with 17 bases in the middle. The CDR3 totals 15 residues.